This T cell receptor beta chain is drawn from a study of CD8+ T cells in alopecia areata. Losses at the gene ends were 8 bases for V and 12 bases for J; bases not matched to a gene: 9. The CDR3 is 12 amino acids. The germline CDR1 and CDR2 sequences are SNHLY and FYNNEI. Study-level findings and limits: Sequencing of scalp tissue also captures the resident alphabeta T cells of normal skin.

Of note for this clone: Its antigen is currently unknown.

Individuals with alopecia areata gave both lesional scalp punch biopsies and peripheral blood for collection. Extracted RNA was reverse transcribed into cDNA, the sequencing template. Some clones are missing from TCRdb's copy, which holds only in-frame ones; the method was immunoSEQ multiplex PCR. Of some 200,000 clones listed, around 60% are singletons. Material: CD4+ T cells sorted from blood, obtained at week 0. The sequence came from a human donor with alopecia areata. V usage is TRBV2 and J usage is TRBJ2-1, with 8 positions matching TRBD1. The CDR3 loop reads CASRTGNLGQFF. The CDR3 DNA reads as TGTGCCAGCCGGACAGGGAACCTTGGGCAGTTCTTC.